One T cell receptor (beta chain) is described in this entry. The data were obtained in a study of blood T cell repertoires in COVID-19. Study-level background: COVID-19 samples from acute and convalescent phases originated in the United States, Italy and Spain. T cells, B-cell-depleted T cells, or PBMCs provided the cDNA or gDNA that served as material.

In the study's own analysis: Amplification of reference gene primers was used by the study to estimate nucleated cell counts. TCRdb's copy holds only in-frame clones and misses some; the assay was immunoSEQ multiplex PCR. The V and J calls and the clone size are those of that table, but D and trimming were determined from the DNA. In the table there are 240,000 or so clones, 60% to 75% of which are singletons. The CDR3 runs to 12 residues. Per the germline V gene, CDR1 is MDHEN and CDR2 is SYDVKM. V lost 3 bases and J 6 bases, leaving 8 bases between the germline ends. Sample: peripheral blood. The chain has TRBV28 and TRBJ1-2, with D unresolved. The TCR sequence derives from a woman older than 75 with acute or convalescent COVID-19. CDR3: CASSLFQDGYTF. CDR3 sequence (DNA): TGTGCCAGCAGTTTGTTCCAGGATGGCTACACCTTC.